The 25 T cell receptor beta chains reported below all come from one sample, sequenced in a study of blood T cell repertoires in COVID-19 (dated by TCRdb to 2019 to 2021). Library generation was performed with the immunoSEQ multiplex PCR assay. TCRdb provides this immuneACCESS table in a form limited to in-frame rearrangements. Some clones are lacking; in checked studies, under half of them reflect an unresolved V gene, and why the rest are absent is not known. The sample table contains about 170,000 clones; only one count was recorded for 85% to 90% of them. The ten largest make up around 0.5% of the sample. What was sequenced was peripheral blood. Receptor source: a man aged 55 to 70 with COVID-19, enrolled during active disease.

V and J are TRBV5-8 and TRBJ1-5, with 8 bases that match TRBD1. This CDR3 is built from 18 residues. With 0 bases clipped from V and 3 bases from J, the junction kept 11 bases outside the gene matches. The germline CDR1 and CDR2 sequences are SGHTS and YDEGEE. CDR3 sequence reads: CASSLGQGATNFNQPQHF. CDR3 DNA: TGTGCCAGCAGCTTGGGGCAGGGGGCGACCAATTTCAATCAGCCCCAGCATTTT.

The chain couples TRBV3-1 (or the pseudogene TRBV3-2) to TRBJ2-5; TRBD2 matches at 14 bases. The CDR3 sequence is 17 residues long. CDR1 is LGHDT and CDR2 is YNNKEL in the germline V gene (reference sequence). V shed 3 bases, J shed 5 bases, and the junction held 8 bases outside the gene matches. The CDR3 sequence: CASSHPTSGRAGETQYF. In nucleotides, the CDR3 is TGTGCCAGCAGCCACCCGACTAGCGGGAGGGCTGGGGAGACCCAGTACTTC.

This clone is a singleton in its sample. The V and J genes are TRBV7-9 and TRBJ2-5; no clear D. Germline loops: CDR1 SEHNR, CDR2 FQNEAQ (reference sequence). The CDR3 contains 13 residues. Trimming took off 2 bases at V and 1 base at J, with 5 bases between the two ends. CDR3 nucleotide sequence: TGTGCCAGCAGCTTACCCAGCCAAGAGACCCAGTACTTC. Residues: CASSLPSQETQYF.

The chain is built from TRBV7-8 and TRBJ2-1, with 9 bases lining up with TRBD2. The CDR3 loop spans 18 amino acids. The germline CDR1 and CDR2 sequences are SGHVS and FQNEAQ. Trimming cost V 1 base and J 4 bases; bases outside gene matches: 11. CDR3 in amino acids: CASSLGASAAGGYNEQFF. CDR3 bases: TGTGCCAGCAGCTTAGGGGCATCGGCAGCGGGAGGATACAATGAGCAGTTCTTC.

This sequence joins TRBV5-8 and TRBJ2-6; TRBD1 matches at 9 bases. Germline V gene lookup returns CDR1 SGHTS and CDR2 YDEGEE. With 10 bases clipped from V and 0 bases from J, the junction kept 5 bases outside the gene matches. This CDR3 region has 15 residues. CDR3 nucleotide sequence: TGTGCCGTGGACAGGGGCAACTCTGGGGCCAACGTCCTGACTTTC. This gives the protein CAVDRGNSGANVLTF.

The CDR3 protein is CATSRGGQLFNSPLHF. The CDR3 DNA reads as TGTGCCACCAGCAGGGGGGGACAGCTCTTCAATTCACCCCTCCACTTT. The rearrangement joins TRBV15 to TRBJ1-6, with TRBD1 identical over 7 bases. Germline CDR1 LNHNV, CDR2 YYDKDF (reference sequence). With 3 bases clipped from V and 7 bases from J, the junction kept 9 bases outside the gene matches. The CDR3 contains 16 residues.

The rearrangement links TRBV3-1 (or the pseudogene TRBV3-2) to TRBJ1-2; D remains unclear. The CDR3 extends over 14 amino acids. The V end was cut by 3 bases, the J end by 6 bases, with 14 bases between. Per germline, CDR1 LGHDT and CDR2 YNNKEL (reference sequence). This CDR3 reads CASSQAPRVNGYTF. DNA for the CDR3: TGTGCCAGCAGCCAGGCCCCACGGGTTAATGGCTACACCTTC.

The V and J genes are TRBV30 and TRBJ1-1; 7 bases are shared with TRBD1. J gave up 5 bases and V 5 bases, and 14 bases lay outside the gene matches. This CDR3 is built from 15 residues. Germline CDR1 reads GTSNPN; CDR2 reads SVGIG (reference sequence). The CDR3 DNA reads TGTGCCTGGTCTTCAATGGTAGGGGGCCCGACTGAAGCTTTCTTT. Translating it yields CAWSSMVGGPTEAFF.

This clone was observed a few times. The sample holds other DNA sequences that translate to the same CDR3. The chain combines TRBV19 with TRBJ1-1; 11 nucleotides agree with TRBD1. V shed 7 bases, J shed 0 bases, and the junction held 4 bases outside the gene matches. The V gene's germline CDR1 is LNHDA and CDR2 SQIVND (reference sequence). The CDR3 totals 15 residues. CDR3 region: CASTRTGGLNTEAFF. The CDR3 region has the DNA TGTGCCAGTACTCGGACAGGGGGCTTGAACACTGAAGCTTTCTTT.

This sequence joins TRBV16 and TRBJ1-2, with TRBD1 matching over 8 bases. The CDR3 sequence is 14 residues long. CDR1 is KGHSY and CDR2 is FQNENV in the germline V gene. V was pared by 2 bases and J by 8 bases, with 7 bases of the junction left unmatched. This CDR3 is CASSQGQGAYGYTF. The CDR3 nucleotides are TGTGCCAGCAGCCAAGGGCAGGGGGCGTACGGCTACACCTTC.

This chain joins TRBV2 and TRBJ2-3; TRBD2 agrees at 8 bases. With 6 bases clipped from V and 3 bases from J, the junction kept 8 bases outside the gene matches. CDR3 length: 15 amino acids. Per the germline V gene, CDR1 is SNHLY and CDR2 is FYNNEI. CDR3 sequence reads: CASRGRAGVTDTQYF. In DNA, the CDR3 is TGTGCCAGCAGGGGCCGAGCGGGAGTAACAGATACGCAGTATTTT.

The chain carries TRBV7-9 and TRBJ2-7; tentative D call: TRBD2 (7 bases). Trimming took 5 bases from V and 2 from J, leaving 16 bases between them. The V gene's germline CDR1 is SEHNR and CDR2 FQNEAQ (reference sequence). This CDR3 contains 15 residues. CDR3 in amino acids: CASSLEGGKAYEQYF. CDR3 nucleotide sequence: TGTGCCAGCAGCCTCGAGGGGGGGAAGGCCTACGAGCAGTACTTC. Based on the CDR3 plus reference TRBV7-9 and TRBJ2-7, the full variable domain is DTGVSQNPRHKITKRGQNVTFRCDPISEHNRLYWYRQTLGQGPEFLTYFQNEAQLEKSRLLSDRFSAERPKGSFSTLEIQRTEQGDSAMYLCASSLEGGKAYEQYFGPGTRLTVT.

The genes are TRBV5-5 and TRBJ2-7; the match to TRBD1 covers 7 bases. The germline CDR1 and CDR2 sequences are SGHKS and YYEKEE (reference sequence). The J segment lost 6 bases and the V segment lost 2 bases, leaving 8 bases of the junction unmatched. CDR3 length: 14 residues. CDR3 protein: CASSLATGSFEQYF. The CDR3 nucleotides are TGTGCCAGCAGCTTAGCGACAGGGAGTTTCGAGCAGTACTTC.

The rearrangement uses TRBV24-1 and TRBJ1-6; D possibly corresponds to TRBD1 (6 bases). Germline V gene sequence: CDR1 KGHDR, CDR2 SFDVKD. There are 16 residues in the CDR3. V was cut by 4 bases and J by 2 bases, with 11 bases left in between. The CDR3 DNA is TGTGCCACCAGTGACCTGGACAGAACCTATAATTCACCCCTCCACTTT. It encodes CATSDLDRTYNSPLHF.

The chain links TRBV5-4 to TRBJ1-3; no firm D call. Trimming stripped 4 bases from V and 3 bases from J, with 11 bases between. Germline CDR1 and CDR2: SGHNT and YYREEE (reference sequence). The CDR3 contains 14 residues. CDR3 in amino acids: CASSEIPGGNTIYF. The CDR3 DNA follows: TGTGCCAGCAGCGAAATCCCCGGTGGAAACACCATATATTTT. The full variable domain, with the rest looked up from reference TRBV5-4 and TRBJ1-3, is ETGVTQSPTHLIKTRGQQVTLRCSSQSGHNTVSWYQQALGQGPQFIFQYYREEENGRGNFPPRFSGLQFPNYSSELNVNALELDDSALYLCASSEIPGGNTIYFGEGSWLTVV.

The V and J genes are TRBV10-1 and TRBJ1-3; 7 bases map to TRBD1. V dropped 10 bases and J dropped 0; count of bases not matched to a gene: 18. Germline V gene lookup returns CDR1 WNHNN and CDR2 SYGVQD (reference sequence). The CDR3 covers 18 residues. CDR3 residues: CATRNRDSFTISGNTIYF. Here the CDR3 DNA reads TGCGCCACCCGAAACCGGGACAGCTTTACTATCTCTGGAAACACCATATATTTT.

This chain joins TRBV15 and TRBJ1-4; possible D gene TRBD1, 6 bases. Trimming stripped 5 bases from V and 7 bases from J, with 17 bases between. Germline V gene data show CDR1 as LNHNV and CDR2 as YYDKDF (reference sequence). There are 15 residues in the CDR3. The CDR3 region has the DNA TGTGCCACCAGCCGGGCGGGAGGGGGTGTTGAAAAACTGTTTTTT. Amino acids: CATSRAGGGVEKLFF.

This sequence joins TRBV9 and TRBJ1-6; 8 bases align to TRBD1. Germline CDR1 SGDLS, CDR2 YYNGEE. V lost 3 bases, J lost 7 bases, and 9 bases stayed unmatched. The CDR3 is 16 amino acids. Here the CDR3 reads CASSALPGQGNSPLHF. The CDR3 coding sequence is TGTGCCAGCAGCGCCCTCCCCGGACAGGGAAATTCACCCCTCCACTTT.

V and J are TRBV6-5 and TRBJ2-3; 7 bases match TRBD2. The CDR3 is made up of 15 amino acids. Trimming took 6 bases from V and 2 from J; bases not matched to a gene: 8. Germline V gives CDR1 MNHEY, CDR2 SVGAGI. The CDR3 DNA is TGTGCCAGCAGCCCAAGGACTAGAAACACAGATACGCAGTATTTT. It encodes CASSPRTRNTDTQYF.

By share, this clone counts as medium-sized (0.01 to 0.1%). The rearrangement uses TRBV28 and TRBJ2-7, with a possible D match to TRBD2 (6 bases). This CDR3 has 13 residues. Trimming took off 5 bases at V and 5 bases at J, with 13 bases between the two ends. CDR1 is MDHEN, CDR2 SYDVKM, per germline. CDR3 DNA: TGTGCCAGCAGTCCGTTGGGGGGAAACGAGCAGTACTTC. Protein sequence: CASSPLGGNEQYF.

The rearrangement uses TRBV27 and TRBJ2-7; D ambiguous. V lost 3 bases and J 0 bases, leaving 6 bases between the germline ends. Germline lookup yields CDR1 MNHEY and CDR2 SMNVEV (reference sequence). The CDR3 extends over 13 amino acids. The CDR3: CASSLVSSYEQYF. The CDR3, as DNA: TGTGCCAGCAGTTTGGTCAGCTCCTACGAGCAGTACTTC.

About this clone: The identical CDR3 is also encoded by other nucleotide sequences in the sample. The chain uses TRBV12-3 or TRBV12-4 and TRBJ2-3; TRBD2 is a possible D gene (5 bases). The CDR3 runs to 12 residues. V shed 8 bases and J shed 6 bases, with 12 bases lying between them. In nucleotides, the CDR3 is TGTGCCAGCGGACCTAGGGAGGATACGCAGTATTTT. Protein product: CASGPREDTQYF.

CDR3 region: CASSILQANYNEQFF. DNA of the CDR3: TGTGCCAGTAGTATACTCCAGGCCAACTACAATGAGCAGTTCTTC. This chain uses TRBV19 with TRBJ2-1; D is unclear. V gave up 2 bases and J gave up 3 bases, with 11 bases separating them. The CDR3 runs to 15 residues. The germline CDR1 and CDR2 sequences are LNHDA and SQIVND (reference sequence).

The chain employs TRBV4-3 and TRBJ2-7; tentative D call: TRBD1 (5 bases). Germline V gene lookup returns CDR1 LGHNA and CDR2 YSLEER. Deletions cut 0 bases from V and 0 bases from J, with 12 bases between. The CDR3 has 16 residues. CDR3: CASSQEAGISSYEQYF. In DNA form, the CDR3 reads TGCGCCAGCAGCCAAGAAGCAGGGATTAGCTCCTACGAGCAGTACTTC.

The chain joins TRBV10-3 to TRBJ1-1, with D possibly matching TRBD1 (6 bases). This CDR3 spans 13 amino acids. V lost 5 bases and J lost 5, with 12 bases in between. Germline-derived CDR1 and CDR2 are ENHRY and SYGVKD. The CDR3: CAISTQGGTEAFF. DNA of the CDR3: TGTGCCATCAGTACACAGGGAGGGACTGAAGCTTTCTTT.